These 8 T cell receptor beta chains share one sample of origin, sequenced in a study of CD8+CD57+ T cells in acquired aplastic anemia. It was genomic DNA that served as the template for profiling TCR beta VDJ and CDR3. TCRdb fed the reads into MiXCR, producing one record per CDR3 protein. The profile shows around 220,000 distinct CDR3 sequences, around 49% of them singletons. All patients picked for sequencing had shown, by flow cytometry, an expansion of CD8+CD57+ cells. Sequenced sample: sorted CD4+, CD8+, or CD8+CD57+ T cells (not recorded which) from PBMCs. These receptors all stem from a human donor with aplastic anemia.

This clonotype was found many times. In nucleotides, the CDR3 is TGTGCCAGCAGGGATAGGGAGTTGAAAGAATCACCCCTCCACTTT. Encoded protein: CASRDRELKESPLHF. This chain uses TRBV6-6 with TRBJ1-6; D remains ambiguous. CDR1 MNHNY and CDR2 SVGAGI come from the germline V gene (reference sequence). V was clipped by 6 bases and J by 10 bases, with 19 bases between them. CDR3 length: 15 amino acids.

J is TRBJ2-7 and V is TRBV5-1, with TRBD1 matching over 8 bases. This CDR3 has 16 amino acids. The germline V gene encodes CDR1 SGHRS and CDR2 YFSETQ. After removal of 5 bases from V and 2 bases from J, the junction contained 12 bases not matched to a gene. CDR3 in DNA: TGCGCCAGCAGTTTGCCCGAGACAGGGGTAACCTACGAGCAGTACTTC. This translates into CASSLPETGVTYEQYF.

The chain combines TRBV5-6 with TRBJ1-1; D perhaps matches TRBD1 (6 bases). Germline assignment: CDR1 SGHDT and CDR2 YYEEEE. Deletions cut 1 base from V and 7 bases from J, with 14 bases between. The CDR3 is 14 amino acids. This CDR3 reads CASSLRGGSYEAFF. The CDR3 DNA reads as TGTGCCAGCAGCTTGAGGGGGGGGTCCTATGAAGCTTTCTTT.

This clonotype was picked up many times. The chain links TRBV20-1 to TRBJ2-3; TRBD2 aligns across 12 bases. In germline, CDR1 is DFQATT, CDR2 SNEGSKA (reference sequence). CDR3 length: 15 residues. V lost 5 bases to trimming and J lost 9 bases; unmatched junction nucleotides: 12. The CDR3 DNA sequence: TGCAGTGCTGTATGGACTAGCGGGGAGGGGGGGACGCAGTATTTT. Translation gives CSAVWTSGEGGTQYF.

Note on this clonotype: With a much larger clone just one base away, this may be a read error. The V gene is TRBV7-3, the J gene TRBJ2-3, with 8 bases identical to TRBD2. The CDR3 covers 16 residues. Germline loops: CDR1 SGHTA, CDR2 FQGTGA. The trim removed 4 bases at V and 2 bases at J, leaving 8 bases unmatched. The CDR3 DNA sequence: TGTGCCAGCAGCTCTCGGGAGGGGGGCCCCACAGATACGCAGTATTTT. This sequence encodes CASSSREGGPTDTQYF.

This chain connects TRBV2 to TRBJ2-7; tentatively, D is TRBD2 (6 bases). V dropped 8 bases and J dropped 6 bases, with 20 bases sitting between them. From germline, CDR1 is SNHLY and CDR2 FYNNEI. There are 14 residues in the CDR3. The CDR3 region is CASRALGGLGEQYF. The CDR3 DNA is TGTGCCAGCCGAGCCTTGGGGGGTTTGGGCGAGCAGTACTTC.

CDR3 coding DNA: TGTGCCACCAGTGATTTGCAACAGACAGGGTCCAATGAGCAGTTCTTC. As protein: CATSDLQQTGSNEQFF. V and J are TRBV24-1 and TRBJ2-1, with 7 bases aligning to TRBD1. CDR1 is KGHDR, CDR2 SFDVKD, per germline. There are 16 residues in the CDR3. Trimming took 0 bases from V and 6 from J; bases not matched to a gene: 7.

The V call is TRBV15, the J call TRBJ2-5; the D gene is possibly TRBD1 (7 bases). The CDR3 covers 15 residues. V lost 1 base, J lost 5 bases, and 14 bases lay in between. Germline-derived CDR1 and CDR2 are LNHNV and YYDKDF (reference sequence). CDR3: CATSRVGGGWETQYF. For the CDR3, the DNA is TGTGCCACCAGCAGAGTAGGAGGGGGCTGGGAGACCCAGTACTTC.